Listed here is a single T cell receptor beta chain. In this sample, this clonotype turned up a few times. Its antigen specificity is not known. The input lacks base qualities; no much larger clone sits a single base away. Profiling of TCR beta VDJ combinations and CDR3 sequences used genomic DNA as the template. TCR repertoire sequencing was run on an Illumina HiSeq 2000. The original pipeline was this. TRBV/TRBJ rearrangement plots, CDR3 size and DJ length profiles, and Simpson's diversity index were used to assess repertoires. The most abundant DNA sequence in the deep sequencing data was defined as the immunodominant clone. CDR3 amino acid sequences were checked for sharing between subjects and were compared against published repertoires and the VDJdb database. TCRdb reprocessing: public reads trimmed at Q25 with fastp, clones called with MiXCR, in-frame beta chains kept. All rows with the same CDR3 protein become a single entry with the most common DNA and genes. TCRdb's processing, not the authors' own work, is the source of the V and J calls. The table for this sample lists 150,000 or so distinct CDR3 sequences; 60% to 70% of them were counted only once. The top ten clonotypes cover over 40% of the sample.

These data originate in a study of CD8+CD57+ T cells in acquired aplastic anemia (dated by TCRdb to 2016 to 2019). In the study overall: Extracted DNA from sorted CD4+ and CD8+ cells averaged approximately 3 ug, ranging from roughly 0.2 to 30 ug. Healthy donor samples averaged around 9.8 million reads for CD4+ and 11 million to 14 million for CD8+ cells.

In this study, sorted CD4+ and CD8+ T cells from the blood of healthy subjects and of severe aplastic anemia patients had their TCR repertoires deep-sequenced. Ficoll-Paque density gradient centrifugation was used to isolate peripheral blood mononuclear cells. CD4+ and CD8+ T cells were sorted by FACS or magnetic beads before DNA extraction. Overall study outcomes, separate from this receptor: Between patients and healthy controls, no significant difference in CD8+ Simpson's diversity was found (P=0.060). Around 30 CD8+ CDR3 sequences were shared between patients and controls but appeared highly expressed in patients and within their immunodominant clones.

Its CDR3 holds 12 amino acids, cysteine through phenylalanine. This entry keeps only the CDR3 DNA: 36 bases, framed from base 1. Per the germline V gene (reference sequence), SEHNR is the CDR1 and FQNEAQ is the CDR2. V loses 1 base at its end and J loses 7 bases; junction bases beyond the gene matches: 1. Sequencing was done on a sample of sorted CD4+, CD8+, or CD8+CD57+ T cells (not recorded which) from PBMCs. The rearrangement joined TRBV7-9 to TRBJ2-7; 7 bases in between match TRBD2. This TCR derives from a human donor in good health. The CDR3 in this case is CASSLDGGEQYF. The DNA reads TGTGCCAGCAGCTTAGACGGGGGGGAGCAGTACTTC.